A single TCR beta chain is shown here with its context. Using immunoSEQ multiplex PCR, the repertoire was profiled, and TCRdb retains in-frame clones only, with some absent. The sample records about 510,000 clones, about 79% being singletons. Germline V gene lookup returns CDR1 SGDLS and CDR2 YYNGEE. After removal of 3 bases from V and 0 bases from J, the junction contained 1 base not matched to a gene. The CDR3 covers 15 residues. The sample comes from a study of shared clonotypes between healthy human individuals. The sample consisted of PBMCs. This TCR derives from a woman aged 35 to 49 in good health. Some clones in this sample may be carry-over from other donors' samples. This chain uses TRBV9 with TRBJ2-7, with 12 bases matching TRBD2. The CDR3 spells CASSASGRASYEQYF. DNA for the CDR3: TGTGCCAGCAGCGCTAGCGGGAGGGCCTCCTACGAGCAGTACTTC.